This paragraph covers one T cell receptor beta chain sequence. The antigen is not known. The DNA is left out, because the CDR3 cannot be placed on it with certainty; the CDR3 is given as TCRdb lists it. These data originate in a study of cytomegalovirus exposure and HLA in healthy donors. Notes on the study in general: An analysis was carried out at a later point. It showed that HLA-associated TCR beta chains were more clonally expanded than equally common non-associated chains.

Researchers ran the PCR with 60 Vbeta and 13 Jbeta primers. Sequencing used immunoSEQ multiplex PCR; TCRdb keeps in-frame clones, though not all of them. The sample consists of around 180,000 clones, roughly 77% of them appearing once. Specimen: PBMCs. The clonotype comes from a woman between 50 and 59 years old in good health and CMV-seronegative.

This chain's CDR3 is CASSSGQGARGAEAFF. V is TRBV6-5 and J is TRBJ1-1; whether TRBD1, the table's D call, matches the DNA was not checked. Germline V gene data show CDR1 as MNHEY and CDR2 as SVGAGI. The CDR3 has 16 residues if both end residues are counted.